A few counts support the clone carrying this T cell receptor (beta chain). Its specificity is not known. The sample comes from a study of CD8+ T cells in alopecia areata. As to treatment: oral pan-JAK inhibitor, 5-10 mg twice daily. Researchers gathered lesional scalp punch biopsies and peripheral blood from patients with alopecia areata. Regarding the study as a whole: Higher clonality was seen in lesional scalp than in normal scalp, especially in alopecia totalis/universalis. In scalp, tofacitinib significantly decreased clonality and expanded CD8+ clones among the top 100. Numerous clones, expanded in lesions, remained in scalp and blood during tofacitinib.

cDNA prepared by RNA extraction and subsequent reverse transcription served as the template for sequencing. The table came from immunoSEQ multiplex PCR; TCRdb's copy has only in-frame clones and leaves some out. The table shows about 210,000 clones, with 64% occurring only once. The sequencing here drew on CD4+ T cells sorted from blood, taken at week 4, from a patient treated with tofacitinib. The clonotype originates from a human donor with alopecia areata.

The CDR3 here is CSVESAGGHTDTQYF. The CDR3 nucleotides are TGCAGCGTTGAATCAGCGGGGGGGCACACAGATACGCAGTATTTT. The chain has TRBV29-1 and TRBJ2-3, with TRBD2 matching over 10 bases. Germline CDR1 and CDR2: SQVTM and ANQGSEA. The CDR3 loop spans 15 amino acids. Trimming removed 2 bases from V and 2 bases from J; junction bases left unmatched: 4.